This T cell receptor beta chain was recorded in a study of monozygotic twins with cystic fibrosis. Study findings and constraints: No link emerged between shared CDR3 counts and age, concordance or severity. Co-twins had the most similar V usage for 13 of 16 pairs, J for 8. Nucleotide-identical clonotype sharing was significantly higher within monozygotic CF twin pairs than between unrelated CF individuals.

Measured with immunoSEQ multiplex PCR; TCRdb has only the in-frame clones, and not every one. The sample records tens of thousands of clones, about 96% being singletons. In regard to this clone: Its specificity is not known.

This TCR derives from a girl aged 2 to 10 with cystic fibrosis. The sequenced material came from blood.

The CDR3 loop reads CASRTAGGPENEQFF. The CDR3 DNA sequence: TGCGCCAGCAGGACAGCGGGAGGGCCGGAGAATGAGCAGTTCTTC. The chain is built from TRBV5-1 and TRBJ2-1, with 10 bases matching TRBD2. CDR1 is SGHRS, CDR2 YFSETQ, per germline. There are 15 residues in the CDR3. V was pared by 5 bases and J by 7 bases, with 9 bases of the junction left unmatched.